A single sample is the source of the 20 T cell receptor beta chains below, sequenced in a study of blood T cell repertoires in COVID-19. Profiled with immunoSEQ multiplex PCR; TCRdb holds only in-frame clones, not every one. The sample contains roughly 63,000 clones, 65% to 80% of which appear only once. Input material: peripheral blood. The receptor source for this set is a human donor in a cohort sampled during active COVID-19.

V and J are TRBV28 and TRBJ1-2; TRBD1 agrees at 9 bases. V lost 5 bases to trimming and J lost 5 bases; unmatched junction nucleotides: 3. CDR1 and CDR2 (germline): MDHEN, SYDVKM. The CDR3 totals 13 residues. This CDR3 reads CASSLGQGYGYTF. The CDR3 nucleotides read TGTGCCAGCAGTCTCGGACAGGGGTATGGCTACACCTTC.

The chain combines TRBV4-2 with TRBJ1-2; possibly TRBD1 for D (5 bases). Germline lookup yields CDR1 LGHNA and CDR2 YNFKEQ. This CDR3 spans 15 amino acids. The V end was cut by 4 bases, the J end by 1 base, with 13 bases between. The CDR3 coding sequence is TGTGCCAGCAGCCCCCTGGGGGGGAATAACTATGGCTACACCTTC. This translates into CASSPLGGNNYGYTF.

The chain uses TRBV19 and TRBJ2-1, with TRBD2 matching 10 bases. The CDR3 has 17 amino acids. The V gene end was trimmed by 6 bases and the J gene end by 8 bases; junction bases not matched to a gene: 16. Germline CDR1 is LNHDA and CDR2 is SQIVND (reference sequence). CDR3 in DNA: TGTGCCAGTAGATACGGAGGTACGGGACTAGCGAGGGATGAGCAGTTCTTC. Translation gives CASRYGGTGLARDEQFF.

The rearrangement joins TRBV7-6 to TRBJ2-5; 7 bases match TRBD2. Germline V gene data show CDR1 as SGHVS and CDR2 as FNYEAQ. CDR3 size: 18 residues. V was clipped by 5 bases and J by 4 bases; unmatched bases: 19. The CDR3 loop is CASSLERDRGGSRETQYF. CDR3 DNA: TGTGCCAGCAGCCTAGAGCGAGATCGCGGCGGGAGCCGAGAGACCCAGTACTTC.

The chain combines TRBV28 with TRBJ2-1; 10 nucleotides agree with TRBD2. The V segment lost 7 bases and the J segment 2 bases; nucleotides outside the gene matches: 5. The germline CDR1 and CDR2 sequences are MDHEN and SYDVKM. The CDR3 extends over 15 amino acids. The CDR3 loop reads CASTLAGNPYNEQFF. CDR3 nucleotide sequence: TGTGCCAGCACACTAGCGGGGAACCCCTACAATGAGCAGTTCTTC. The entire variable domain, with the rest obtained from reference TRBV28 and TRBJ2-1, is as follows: DVKVTQSSRYLVKRTGEKVFLECVQDMDHENMFWYRQDPGLGLRLIYFSYDVKMKEKGDIPEGYSVSREKKERFSLILESASTNQTSMYLCASTLAGNPYNEQFFGPGTRLTVL.

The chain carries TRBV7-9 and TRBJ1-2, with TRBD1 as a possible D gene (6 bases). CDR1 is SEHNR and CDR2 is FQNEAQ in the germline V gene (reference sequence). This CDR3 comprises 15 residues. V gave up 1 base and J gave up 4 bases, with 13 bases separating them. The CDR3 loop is CASSLERQAVYGYTF. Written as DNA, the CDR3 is TGTGCCAGCAGCTTAGAGAGACAGGCCGTCTATGGCTACACCTTC. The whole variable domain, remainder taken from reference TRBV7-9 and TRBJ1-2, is DTGVSQNPRHKITKRGQNVTFRCDPISEHNRLYWYRQTLGQGPEFLTYFQNEAQLEKSRLLSDRFSAERPKGSFSTLEIQRTEQGDSAMYLCASSLERQAVYGYTFGSGTRLTVV.

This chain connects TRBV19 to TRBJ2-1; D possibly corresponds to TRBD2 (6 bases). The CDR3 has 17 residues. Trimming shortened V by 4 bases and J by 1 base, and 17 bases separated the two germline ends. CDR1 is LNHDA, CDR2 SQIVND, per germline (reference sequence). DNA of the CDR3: TGTGCCAGTAGTAAACCCTCCCCGGGGGTTTCCTACAATGAGCAGTTCTTC. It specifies CASSKPSPGVSYNEQFF. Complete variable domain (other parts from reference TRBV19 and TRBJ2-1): DGGITQSPKYLFRKEGQNVTLSCEQNLNHDAMYWYRQDPGQGLRLIYYSQIVNDFQKGDIAEGYSVSREKKESFPLTVTSAQKNPTAFYLCASSKPSPGVSYNEQFFGPGTRLTVL.

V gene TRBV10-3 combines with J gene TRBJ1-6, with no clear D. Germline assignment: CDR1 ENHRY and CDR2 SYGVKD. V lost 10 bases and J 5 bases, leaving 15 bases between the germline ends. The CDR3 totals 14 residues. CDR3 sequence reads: CATKRGSDNSPLHF. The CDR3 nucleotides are TGTGCCACGAAGCGGGGTTCCGATAATTCACCCCTCCACTTT.

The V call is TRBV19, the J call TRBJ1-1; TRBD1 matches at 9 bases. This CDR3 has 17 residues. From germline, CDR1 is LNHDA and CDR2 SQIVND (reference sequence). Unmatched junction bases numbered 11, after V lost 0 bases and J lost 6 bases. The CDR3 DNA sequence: TGTGCCAGTAGTATAGAAGCACAGGGGGCTAAGATAGCTGAAGCTTTCTTT. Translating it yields CASSIEAQGAKIAEAFF. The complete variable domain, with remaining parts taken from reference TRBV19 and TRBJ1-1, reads DGGITQSPKYLFRKEGQNVTLSCEQNLNHDAMYWYRQDPGQGLRLIYYSQIVNDFQKGDIAEGYSVSREKKESFPLTVTSAQKNPTAFYLCASSIEAQGAKIAEAFFGQGTRLTVV.

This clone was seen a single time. The DNA of the CDR3 is TGTGCCAGCAGTTCCCAAGGGGGCGGCAGGGTTTACGAGCAGTACTTC. Its translation is CASSSQGGGRVYEQYF. V gene TRBV28 combines with J gene TRBJ2-7, with 7 positions matching TRBD1. The CDR3 totals 16 residues. Germline assignment: CDR1 MDHEN and CDR2 SYDVKM. The V gene end was trimmed by 4 bases and the J gene end by 4 bases; junction bases not matched to a gene: 13.

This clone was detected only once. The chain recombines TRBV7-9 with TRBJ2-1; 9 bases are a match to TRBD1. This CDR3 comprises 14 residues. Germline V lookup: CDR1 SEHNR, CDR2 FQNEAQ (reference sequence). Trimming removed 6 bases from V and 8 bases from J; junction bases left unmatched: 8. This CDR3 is CASSQGQGLDEQFF. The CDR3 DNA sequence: TGTGCCAGCAGTCAGGGACAGGGTCTCGATGAGCAGTTCTTC.

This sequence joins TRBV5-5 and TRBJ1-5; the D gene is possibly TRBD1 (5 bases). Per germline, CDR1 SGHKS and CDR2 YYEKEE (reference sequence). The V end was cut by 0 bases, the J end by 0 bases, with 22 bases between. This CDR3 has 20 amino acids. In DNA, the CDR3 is TGTGCCAGCAGCTTGGGGTCAGGGCGCCTGCAGCTCTCTAGCAATCAGCCCCAGCATTTT. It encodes CASSLGSGRLQLSSNQPQHF.

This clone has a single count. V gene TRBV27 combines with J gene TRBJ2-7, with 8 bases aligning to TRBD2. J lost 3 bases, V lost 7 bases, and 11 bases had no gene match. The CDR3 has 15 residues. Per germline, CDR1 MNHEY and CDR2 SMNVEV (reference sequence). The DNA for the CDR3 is TGTGCCAGCACCTACCGGGGGGGTGGGCTCTACGAGCAGTACTTC. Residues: CASTYRGGGLYEQYF.

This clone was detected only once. CDR3 sequence (DNA): TGTGCCAGCTCACTACAGGGGGGGAACAATCAGCCCCAGCATTTT. Amino acid sequence: CASSLQGGNNQPQHF. This chain links TRBV18 with TRBJ1-5, with 8 bases identical to TRBD1. CDR1 is KGHSH, CDR2 LQKENI, per germline. This CDR3 region has 15 residues. V lost 4 bases to trimming and J lost 3 bases; unmatched junction nucleotides: 5.

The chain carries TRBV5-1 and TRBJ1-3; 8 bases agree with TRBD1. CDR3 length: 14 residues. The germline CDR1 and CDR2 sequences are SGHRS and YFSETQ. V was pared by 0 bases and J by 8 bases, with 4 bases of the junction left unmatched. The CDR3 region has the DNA TGCGCCAGCAGCTTGGATGGACAGGGTGACACCATATATTTT. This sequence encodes CASSLDGQGDTIYF.

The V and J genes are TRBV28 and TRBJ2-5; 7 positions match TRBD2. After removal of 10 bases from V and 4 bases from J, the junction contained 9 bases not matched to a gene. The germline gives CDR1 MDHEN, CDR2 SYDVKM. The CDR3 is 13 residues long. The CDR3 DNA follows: TGTGCCACAAAAAGTGGCGGGAGAGAGACCCAGTACTTC. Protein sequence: CATKSGGRETQYF.

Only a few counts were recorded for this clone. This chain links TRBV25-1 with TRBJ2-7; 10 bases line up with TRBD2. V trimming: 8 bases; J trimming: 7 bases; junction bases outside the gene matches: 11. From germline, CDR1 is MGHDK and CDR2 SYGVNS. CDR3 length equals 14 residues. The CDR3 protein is CASQPLAGEWEQYF. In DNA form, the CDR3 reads TGTGCCAGCCAGCCGCTAGCGGGAGAGTGGGAGCAGTACTTC.

The CDR3 is CASLASGRAGEQYF. The CDR3 DNA sequence: TGTGCCAGCCTCGCTAGCGGGAGGGCGGGCGAGCAGTACTTC. This chain joins TRBV11-2 and TRBJ2-7; 12 bases are a match to TRBD2. J gave up 6 bases and V 8 bases, and 8 bases lay outside the gene matches. Looked up from germline, CDR1 is SGHAT and CDR2 is FQNNGV. The CDR3 runs to 14 residues. The complete variable domain, with remaining parts taken from reference TRBV11-2 and TRBJ2-7, reads EAGVAQSPRYKIIEKRQSVAFWCNPISGHATLYWYQQILGQGPKLLIQFQNNGVVDDSQLPKDRFSAERLKGVDSTLKIQPAKLEDSAVYLCASLASGRAGEQYFGPGTRLTVT.

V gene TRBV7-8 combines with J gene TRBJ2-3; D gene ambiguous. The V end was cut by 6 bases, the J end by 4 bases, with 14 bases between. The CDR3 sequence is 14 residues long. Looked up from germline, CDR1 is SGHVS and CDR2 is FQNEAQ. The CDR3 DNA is TGTGCCAGCAGACGCGGCGGTAGCTCAGATACGCAGTATTTT. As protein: CASRRGGSSDTQYF.

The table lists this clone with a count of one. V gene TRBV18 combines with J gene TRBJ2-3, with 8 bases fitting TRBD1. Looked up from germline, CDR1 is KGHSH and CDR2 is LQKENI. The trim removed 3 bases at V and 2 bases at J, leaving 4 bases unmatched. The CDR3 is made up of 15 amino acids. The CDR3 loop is CASSPRTGPTDTQYF. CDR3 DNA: TGTGCCAGCTCACCGAGGACAGGGCCCACAGATACGCAGTATTTT.